This note documents a single T cell receptor (beta chain) sequence. Its cognate antigen is unknown. The data were taken from a study of glioma-infiltrating T cells after dendritic cell vaccination. The PCR used 60 V beta and 13 J beta primers. Sequencing was performed with immunoSEQ multiplex PCR; in TCRdb, only in-frame clones are kept and a portion is missing. The top ten clones hold around 3% of a sample with some 87,000 clones, more than 70% of them seen once. General study findings and limits: Few patients contributed both blood and tumor specimens. Survival was not directly related to TCR clonality in these patients.

CDR3 size: 12 residues. Germline values: CDR1 MNHNS, CDR2 SASEGT. This TCR came from a human donor with glioblastoma. The gene calls are TRBV6-1 and TRBJ2-7; D is possibly TRBD1 (6 bases). The source material was blood, sampled before dendritic cell vaccination. The CDR3 sequence is CLTGQSPYEQYF. The CDR3 DNA is TGTCTAACTGGACAGAGTCCCTACGAGCAGTACTTC.